A selection of T cell receptor beta chains follows, all from one sample in a study of T cell responses to AZD1222 COVID-19 vaccine. Generated by immunoSEQ multiplex PCR, the TCRdb table keeps only in-frame clones and is missing some. The data hold some 130,000 clones, with 75% to 90% observed a single time. Here the sequenced sample was peripheral blood, taken on day 0 of AZD1222 vaccination. Receptors were obtained from an adult in good health. CDR3s include the opening cysteine and the closing phenylalanine or tryptophan. Each record gives: clone size, J gene, V gene, D gene, CDR3 DNA, CDR3 protein. The D gene is left open where the match is weak. Some rows have no size entry. The others give once, few or many, or a class for an expanded clone.

abundance: .; j_gene: TRBJ1-4; v_gene: TRBV2; d_gene: .; CDR3nt: TGTGCCAGCAGTCTACGGATCCCCCGTGCAACTAATGAAAAACTGTTTTTT; CDR3aa: CASSLRIPRATNEKLFF
abundance: few; j_gene: TRBJ2-3; v_gene: TRBV5-4; d_gene: TRBD1; CDR3nt: TGTGCCAGCAGCGGATCTCAGGGGGCGCGTTTAGATACGCAGTATTTT; CDR3aa: CASSGSQGARLDTQYF
abundance: .; j_gene: TRBJ1-3; v_gene: TRBV7-8; d_gene: TRBD1; CDR3nt: TGTGCCAGCAGCTTAAGTAGGGGGCGCGCTGGAAACACCATATATTTT; CDR3aa: CASSLSRGRAGNTIYF
abundance: .; j_gene: TRBJ2-2; v_gene: TRBV7-8; d_gene: TRBD2; CDR3nt: TGTGCGTGCGGGACTAGCGGGAATCCCACCGGGGAGCTGTTTTTT; CDR3aa: CACGTSGNPTGELFF
abundance: .; j_gene: TRBJ1-1; v_gene: TRBV5-1; d_gene: .; CDR3nt: TGCGCCAGCAGCTCAACGGGGGGAGGTGAAGCTTTCTTT; CDR3aa: CASSSTGGGEAFF
abundance: .; j_gene: TRBJ2-7; v_gene: TRBV23-1; d_gene: TRBD1; CDR3nt: TGCGCCAGCAGACCGGGACAGGGGAGGCTAAACTCCTACGAGCAGTACTTC; CDR3aa: CASRPGQGRLNSYEQYF
abundance: .; j_gene: TRBJ2-7; v_gene: TRBV5-6; d_gene: TRBD1; CDR3nt: TGTGCCAGCAGCTTGGTACCCGGACAGGGGAACTACGAGCAGTACTTC; CDR3aa: CASSLVPGQGNYEQYF
abundance: .; j_gene: TRBJ1-2; v_gene: TRBV9; d_gene: .; CDR3nt: TGTGCCAGCAGCGTAGACCAGGGACGGGCCTGGGACTATGGCTACACCTTC; CDR3aa: CASSVDQGRAWDYGYTF
abundance: .; j_gene: TRBJ2-3; v_gene: TRBV9; d_gene: .; CDR3nt: TGTGCCAGCAGCACCAGATATACTCCCACAGATACGCAGTATTTT; CDR3aa: CASSTRYTPTDTQYF
abundance: .; j_gene: TRBJ2-7; v_gene: TRBV2; d_gene: .; CDR3nt: TGTGCCAGCAGCGGGACCCGGCCATACGAGCAGTACTTC; CDR3aa: CASSGTRPYEQYF
abundance: few; j_gene: TRBJ2-7; v_gene: TRBV28; d_gene: .; CDR3nt: TGTGCCAGCAGTTCTCCGACCGGCGAGCAGTACTTC; CDR3aa: CASSSPTGEQYF
abundance: .; j_gene: TRBJ1-2; v_gene: TRBV3-1/TRBV3-2; d_gene: .; CDR3nt: TGTGCCAGCAGCCAAGATCCAGTCAGCTATGGCTACACCTTC; CDR3aa: CASSQDPVSYGYTF
abundance: .; j_gene: TRBJ2-7; v_gene: TRBV5-1; d_gene: TRBD2; CDR3nt: TGCGCCAGCAGCTTGGCCGGGGGGTCCTATTCTTACGAGCAGTACTTC; CDR3aa: CASSLAGGSYSYEQYF
abundance: .; j_gene: TRBJ1-3; v_gene: TRBV25-1; d_gene: .; CDR3nt: TGTGCCAGCAGTGAATATCGACCCTCTGGAAACACCATATATTTT; CDR3aa: CASSEYRPSGNTIYF
abundance: .; j_gene: TRBJ2-5; v_gene: TRBV25-1; d_gene: TRBD2; CDR3nt: TGTGCCAGCAGTGAATTCCGACTAGCGGGAGGAGAGACCCAGTACTTC; CDR3aa: CASSEFRLAGGETQYF
abundance: .; j_gene: TRBJ2-7; v_gene: TRBV2; d_gene: TRBD2; CDR3nt: TGTGCCAGCATCCGGGGGGGGCTAGCGGATTACGAGCAGTACTTC; CDR3aa: CASIRGGLADYEQYF
abundance: .; j_gene: TRBJ1-5; v_gene: TRBV7-8; d_gene: .; CDR3nt: TGTGCCAGCAGCGCAGGTGGGGGGGTCACCTATCAGCCCCAGCATTTT; CDR3aa: CASSAGGGVTYQPQHF
abundance: .; j_gene: TRBJ2-1; v_gene: TRBV12-2; d_gene: .; CDR3nt: TGTGCAAGTCGCTTAGAACGGGCCCCCCCCTCCGATGAGCAGTTCTTC; CDR3aa: CASRLERAPPSDEQFF
abundance: .; j_gene: TRBJ1-2; v_gene: TRBV6-5; d_gene: TRBD1; CDR3nt: TGTGCCAGCAGCCCCTCAGGGACAGAAGGATATGGCTACACCTTC; CDR3aa: CASSPSGTEGYGYTF
abundance: .; j_gene: TRBJ1-2; v_gene: TRBV5-1; d_gene: TRBD1; CDR3nt: TGCGCCAGCAGCCCGACAGGGCAGGCTGGCTACACCTTC; CDR3aa: CASSPTGQAGYTF
abundance: .; j_gene: TRBJ1-1; v_gene: TRBV5-1; d_gene: .; CDR3nt: TGCGCCAGCAGCTTGACAGGGCCCAGGGACACTGAAGCTTTCTTT; CDR3aa: CASSLTGPRDTEAFF
abundance: .; j_gene: TRBJ2-1; v_gene: TRBV5-8; d_gene: .; CDR3nt: TGTGCCAGCAGTCTTGGACAGAGCTCCTACAATGAGCAGTTCTTC; CDR3aa: CASSLGQSSYNEQFF
abundance: .; j_gene: TRBJ2-1; v_gene: TRBV3-1/TRBV3-2; d_gene: .; CDR3nt: TGTGCCAGCAGCCGGCAGGGAAGTCGACTAGGGCAGTTCTTC; CDR3aa: CASSRQGSRLGQFF
abundance: .; j_gene: TRBJ2-7; v_gene: TRBV14; d_gene: .; CDR3nt: TGTGCCAGCAGCCAAGATTTCCGCCAGACGTACTACGAGCAGTACTTC; CDR3aa: CASSQDFRQTYYEQYF
abundance: .; j_gene: TRBJ2-2; v_gene: TRBV19; d_gene: .; CDR3nt: TGTGCCAGTAGTAGAGACGGGAACACCGGGGAGCTGTTTTTT; CDR3aa: CASSRDGNTGELFF
abundance: .; j_gene: TRBJ2-3; v_gene: TRBV27; d_gene: TRBD2; CDR3nt: TGTGCCAGCAGGCCCGGGACTACCACAGATACGCAGTATTTT; CDR3aa: CASRPGTTTDTQYF